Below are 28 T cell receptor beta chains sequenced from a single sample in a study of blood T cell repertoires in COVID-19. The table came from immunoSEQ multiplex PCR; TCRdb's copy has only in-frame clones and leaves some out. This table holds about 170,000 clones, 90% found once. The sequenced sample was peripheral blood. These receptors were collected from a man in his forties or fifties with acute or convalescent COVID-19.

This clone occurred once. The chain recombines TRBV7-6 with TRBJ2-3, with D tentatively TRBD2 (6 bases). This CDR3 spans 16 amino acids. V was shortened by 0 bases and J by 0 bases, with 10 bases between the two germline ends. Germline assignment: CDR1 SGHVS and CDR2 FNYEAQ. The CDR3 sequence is CASSLASGTSTDTQYF. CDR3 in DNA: TGTGCCAGCAGCTTAGCTTCGGGGACTAGCACAGATACGCAGTATTTT.

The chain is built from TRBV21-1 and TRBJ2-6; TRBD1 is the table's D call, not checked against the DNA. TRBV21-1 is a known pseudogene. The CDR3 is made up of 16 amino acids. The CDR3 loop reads CASSKAFSSGANVLTF. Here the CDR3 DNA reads TGTGCCAGCAGCAAAGCGTTCAGCTCTGGGGCCAACGTCCTGACTTTC.

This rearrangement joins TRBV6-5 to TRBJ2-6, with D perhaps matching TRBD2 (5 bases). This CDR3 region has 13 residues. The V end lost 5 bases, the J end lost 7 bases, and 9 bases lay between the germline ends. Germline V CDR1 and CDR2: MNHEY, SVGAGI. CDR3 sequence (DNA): TGTGCCAGCAGTATTCCGGGAGCCAACGTCCTGACTTTC. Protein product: CASSIPGANVLTF.

The DNA for the CDR3 is TGCAGCGTTGAAGTACGAGGCGTAGCCAAAAACATTCAGTACTTC. Amino acids: CSVEVRGVAKNIQYF. The chain employs TRBV29-1 and TRBJ2-4, with D hard to call. This CDR3 comprises 15 residues. V lost 1 base and J 0 bases, leaving 10 bases between the germline ends. CDR1 is SQVTM and CDR2 is ANQGSEA in the germline V gene.

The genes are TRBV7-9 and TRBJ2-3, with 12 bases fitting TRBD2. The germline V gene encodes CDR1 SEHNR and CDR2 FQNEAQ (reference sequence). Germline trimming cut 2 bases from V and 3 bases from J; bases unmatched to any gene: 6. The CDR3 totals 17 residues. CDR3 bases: TGTGCCAGCAGCTTAACTAGCGGGGGGCCGACTACAGATACGCAGTATTTT. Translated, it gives CASSLTSGGPTTDTQYF.

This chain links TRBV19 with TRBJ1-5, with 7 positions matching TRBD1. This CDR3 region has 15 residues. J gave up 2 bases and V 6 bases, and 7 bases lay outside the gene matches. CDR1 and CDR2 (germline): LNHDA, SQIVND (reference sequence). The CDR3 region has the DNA TGTGCCAGTAGCCCCAGGGGGGAAGGCAATCAGCCCCAGCATTTT. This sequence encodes CASSPRGEGNQPQHF. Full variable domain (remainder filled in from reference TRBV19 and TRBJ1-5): DGGITQSPKYLFRKEGQNVTLSCEQNLNHDAMYWYRQDPGQGLRLIYYSQIVNDFQKGDIAEGYSVSREKKESFPLTVTSAQKNPTAFYLCASSPRGEGNQPQHFGDGTRLSIL.

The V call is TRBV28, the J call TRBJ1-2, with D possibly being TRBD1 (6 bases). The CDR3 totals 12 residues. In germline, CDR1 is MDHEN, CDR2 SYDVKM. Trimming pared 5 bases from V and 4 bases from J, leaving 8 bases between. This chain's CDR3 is CASSEDSYGYTF. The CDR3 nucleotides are TGTGCCAGCAGTGAGGACAGCTATGGCTACACCTTC.

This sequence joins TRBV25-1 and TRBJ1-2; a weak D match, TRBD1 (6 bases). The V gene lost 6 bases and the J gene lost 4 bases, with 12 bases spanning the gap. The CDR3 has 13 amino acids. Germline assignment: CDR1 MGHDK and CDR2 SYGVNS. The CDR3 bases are TGTGCCAGCAGCGAACGGGGGGCCTATGGCTACACCTTC. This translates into CASSERGAYGYTF.

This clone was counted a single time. DNA for the CDR3: TGTGCCATCAGTGATCTAAGGACTAGCGGGGGCTACAATGAGCAGTTCTTC. It translates to CAISDLRTSGGYNEQFF. The chain carries TRBV10-3 and TRBJ2-1; TRBD2 aligns across 13 bases. The germline gives CDR1 ENHRY, CDR2 SYGVKD. The CDR3 has 17 amino acids. The V gene end was trimmed by 3 bases and the J gene end by 3 bases; junction bases not matched to a gene: 5.

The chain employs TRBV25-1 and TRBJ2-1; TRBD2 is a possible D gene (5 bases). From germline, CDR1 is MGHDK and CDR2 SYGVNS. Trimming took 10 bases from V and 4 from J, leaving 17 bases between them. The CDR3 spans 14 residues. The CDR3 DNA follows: TGTGCCACCGTATTGGGCGGGCGGTACAATGAGCAGTTCTTC. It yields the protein CATVLGGRYNEQFF.

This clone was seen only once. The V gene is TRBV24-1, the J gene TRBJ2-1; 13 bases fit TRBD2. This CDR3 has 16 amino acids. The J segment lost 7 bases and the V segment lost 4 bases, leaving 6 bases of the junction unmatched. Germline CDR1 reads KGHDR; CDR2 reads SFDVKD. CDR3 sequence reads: CATSDQTSGGQNEQFF. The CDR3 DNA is TGTGCCACCAGTGACCAGACTAGCGGGGGGCAGAATGAGCAGTTCTTC.

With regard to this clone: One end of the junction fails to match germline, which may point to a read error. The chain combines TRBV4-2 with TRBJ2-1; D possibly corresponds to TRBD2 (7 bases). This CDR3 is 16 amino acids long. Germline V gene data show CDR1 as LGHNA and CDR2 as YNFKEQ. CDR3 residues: CASSHNAGASHNEQFF. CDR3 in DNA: TGTGCCAGCAGCCATAATGCGGGGGCCTCCCACAATGAGCAGTTCTTC.

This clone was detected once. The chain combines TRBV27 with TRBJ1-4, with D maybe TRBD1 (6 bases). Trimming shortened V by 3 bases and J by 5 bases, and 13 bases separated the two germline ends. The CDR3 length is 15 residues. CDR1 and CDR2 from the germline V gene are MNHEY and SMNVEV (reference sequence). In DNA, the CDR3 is TGTGCCAGCAGTTTTTTGGGGACAAACAATGAAAAACTGTTTTTT. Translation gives CASSFLGTNNEKLFF.

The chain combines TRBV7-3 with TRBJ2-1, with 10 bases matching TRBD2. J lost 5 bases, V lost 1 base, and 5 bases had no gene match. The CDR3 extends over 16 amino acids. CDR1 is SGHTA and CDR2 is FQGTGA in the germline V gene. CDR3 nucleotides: TGTGCCAGCAGCTTAAGGGCTAGCGGGAGCGACAATGAGCAGTTCTTC. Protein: CASSLRASGSDNEQFF.

CDR3 protein: CASSLQLMGEKLFF. The CDR3 bases are TGTGCCAGCAGCTTGCAGTTGATGGGCGAAAAACTGTTTTTT. The chain is built from TRBV11-2 and TRBJ1-4; D is ambiguous. V was pared by 3 bases and J by 8 bases, with 13 bases between. This CDR3 is built from 14 residues. CDR1 is SGHAT, CDR2 FQNNGV, per germline.

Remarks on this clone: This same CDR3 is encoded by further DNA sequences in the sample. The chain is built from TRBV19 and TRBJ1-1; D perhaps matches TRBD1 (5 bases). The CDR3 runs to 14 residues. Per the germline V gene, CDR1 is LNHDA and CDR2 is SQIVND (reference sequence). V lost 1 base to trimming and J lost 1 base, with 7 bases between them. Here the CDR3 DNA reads TGTGCCAGTAGTATAGGGGGCGGGAACACTGAAGCTTTCTTT. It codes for CASSIGGGNTEAFF.

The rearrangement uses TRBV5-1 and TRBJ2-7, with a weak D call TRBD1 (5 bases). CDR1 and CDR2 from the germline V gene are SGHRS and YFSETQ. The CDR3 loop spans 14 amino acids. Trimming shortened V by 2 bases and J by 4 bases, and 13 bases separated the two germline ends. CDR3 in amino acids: CASSFRSGWYEQYF. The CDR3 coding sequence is TGCGCCAGCAGCTTTCGCTCAGGGTGGTACGAGCAGTACTTC.

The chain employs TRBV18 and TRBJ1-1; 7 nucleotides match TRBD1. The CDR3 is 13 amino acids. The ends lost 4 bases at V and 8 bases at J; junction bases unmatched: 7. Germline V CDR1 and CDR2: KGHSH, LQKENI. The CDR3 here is CASSQTTGQEAFF. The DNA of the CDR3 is TGTGCCAGCTCACAGACGACAGGGCAAGAAGCTTTCTTT.

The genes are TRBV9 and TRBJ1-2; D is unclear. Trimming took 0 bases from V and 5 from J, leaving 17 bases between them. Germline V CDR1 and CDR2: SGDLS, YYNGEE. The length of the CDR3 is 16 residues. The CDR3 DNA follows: TGTGCCAGCAGCGTAGGAGGGAGGGCGGGCGGATATGGCTACACCTTC. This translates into CASSVGGRAGGYGYTF.

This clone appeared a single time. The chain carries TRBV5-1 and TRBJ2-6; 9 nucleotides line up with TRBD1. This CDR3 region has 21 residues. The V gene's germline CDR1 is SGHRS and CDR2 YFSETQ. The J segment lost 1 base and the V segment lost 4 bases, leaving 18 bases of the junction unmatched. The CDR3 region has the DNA TGCGCCAGCAGCCCCACCCTTTATCACAGGGGGCTCGCGTCTGGGGCCAACGTCCTGACTTTC. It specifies CASSPTLYHRGLASGANVLTF.

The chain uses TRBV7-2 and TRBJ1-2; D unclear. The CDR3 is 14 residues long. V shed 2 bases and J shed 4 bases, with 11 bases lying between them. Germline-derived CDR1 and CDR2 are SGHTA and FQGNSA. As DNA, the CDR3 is TGTGCCAGCAGCTTACGGGAAGGCATCTATGGCTACACCTTC. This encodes CASSLREGIYGYTF.

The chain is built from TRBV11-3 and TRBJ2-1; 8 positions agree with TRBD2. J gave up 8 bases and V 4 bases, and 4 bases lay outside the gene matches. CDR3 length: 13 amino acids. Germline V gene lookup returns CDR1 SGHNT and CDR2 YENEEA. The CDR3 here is CASSSAGGDEQFF. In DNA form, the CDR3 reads TGTGCCAGCAGCTCAGCCGGGGGGGATGAGCAGTTCTTC. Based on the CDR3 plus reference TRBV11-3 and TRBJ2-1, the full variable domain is EAGVVQSPRYKIIEKKQPVAFWCNPISGHNTLYWYLQNLGQGPELLIRYENEEAVDDSQLPKDRFSAERLKGVDSTLKIQPAELGDSAVYLCASSSAGGDEQFFGPGTRLTVL.

The CDR3 sequence: CASSRLNTGELFF. Here the CDR3 DNA reads TGTGCCAGCAGCCGACTAAACACCGGGGAGCTGTTTTTT. The V call is TRBV7-8, the J call TRBJ2-2; possibly TRBD2 for D (5 bases). Germline V gene data show CDR1 as SGHVS and CDR2 as FQNEAQ. This CDR3 has 13 amino acids. Trimming stripped 5 bases from V and 2 bases from J, with 6 bases between.

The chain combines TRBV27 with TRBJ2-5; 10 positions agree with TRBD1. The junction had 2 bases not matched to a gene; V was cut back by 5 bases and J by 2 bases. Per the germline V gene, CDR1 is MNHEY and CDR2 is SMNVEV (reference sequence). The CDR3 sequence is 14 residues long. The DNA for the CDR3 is TGTGCCAGCAGTATGGACAGGGGGCAAGAGACCCAGTACTTC. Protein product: CASSMDRGQETQYF.

CDR3 nucleotides: TGTGCCAGTAGTGCTAGCGGGAGCTCCTACGAGCAGTACTTC. Translating it yields CASSASGSSYEQYF. The chain has TRBV19 and TRBJ2-7, with 10 nucleotides matching TRBD2. Trimming removed 5 bases from V and 0 bases from J; junction bases left unmatched: 1. The CDR3 loop spans 14 amino acids. Germline CDR1 reads LNHDA; CDR2 reads SQIVND (reference sequence).

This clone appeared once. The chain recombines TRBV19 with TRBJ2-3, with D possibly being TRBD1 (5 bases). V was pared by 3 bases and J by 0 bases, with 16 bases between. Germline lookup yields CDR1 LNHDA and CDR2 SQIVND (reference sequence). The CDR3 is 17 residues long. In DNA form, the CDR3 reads TGTGCCAGTAGTATTACTCCTCAGGGATTTAGCACAGATACGCAGTATTTT. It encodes CASSITPQGFSTDTQYF.

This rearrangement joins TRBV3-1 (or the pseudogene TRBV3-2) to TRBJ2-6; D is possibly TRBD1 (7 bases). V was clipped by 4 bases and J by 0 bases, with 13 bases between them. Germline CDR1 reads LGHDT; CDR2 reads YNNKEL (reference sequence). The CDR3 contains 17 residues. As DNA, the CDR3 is TGTGCCAGCAGCCCCAGGGGGGAGAGCTCTGGGGCCAACGTCCTGACTTTC. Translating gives CASSPRGESSGANVLTF.

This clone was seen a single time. Here the CDR3 reads CSVEGAASGTNEQFF. The DNA of the CDR3 is TGCAGCGTTGAAGGGGCGGCTAGCGGGACGAATGAGCAGTTCTTC. V usage is TRBV29-1 and J usage is TRBJ2-1, with 9 bases identical to TRBD2. The CDR3 is 15 residues long. V gave up 1 base and J gave up 7 bases; unmatched junction bases: 8. CDR1 and CDR2 from the germline V gene are SQVTM and ANQGSEA.